The 26 T cell receptor beta chains below were found in one sample sequenced in a study of T cell repertoires in cytomegalovirus infection. In TCRdb, the reads were re-called with MiXCR into one record per CDR3 protein. The sample yields about 920,000 distinct CDR3 sequences, approximately 33% seen once. These receptors' targets are unknown. The sequences come from cultured CD8+ T cells from PBMCs, collected from culture after CMV antigen stimulation. These receptors originate from a human donor in good health (CMV status not recorded). Some clones in this sample may be carry-over from other donors' samples.

This clonotype occurred many times. V usage is TRBV7-8 and J usage is TRBJ1-2; 7 bases agree with TRBD1. V lost 5 bases to trimming and J lost 8 bases; unmatched junction nucleotides: 14. The CDR3 runs 15 residues. Germline V gene lookup returns CDR1 SGHVS and CDR2 FQNEAQ. The chain's CDR3 is CASSETLRDRSGYTF. The CDR3 nucleotides read TGTGCCAGCAGCGAAACACTCCGGGACAGAAGCGGCTACACCTTC.

V is TRBV19 and J is TRBJ1-1; no reliable D call. CDR3 length: 15 amino acids. Germline values: CDR1 LNHDA, CDR2 SQIVND (reference sequence). Trimming took off 2 bases at V and 5 bases at J, with 15 bases between the two ends. CDR3 residues: CASSIFRGRGTEAFF. The CDR3 bases are TGTGCCAGTAGTATATTCCGGGGTCGGGGTACTGAAGCTTTCTTT.

This clonotype was seen more than once but under ten times. The chain is built from TRBV11-2 and TRBJ2-1; possible D gene TRBD2, 5 bases. The CDR3 spans 17 residues. Germline CDR1 reads SGHAT; CDR2 reads FQNNGV. Deletions cut 2 bases from V and 9 bases from J, with 23 bases between. The DNA of the CDR3 is TGTGCCAGCAGCTTACGGTTCGAGGGAATTGACCTGGGTGAGCAGTTCTTC. Encoded protein: CASSLRFEGIDLGEQFF. Drawing the rest from reference TRBV11-2 and TRBJ2-1, the complete variable domain is EAGVAQSPRYKIIEKRQSVAFWCNPISGHATLYWYQQILGQGPKLLIQFQNNGVVDDSQLPKDRFSAERLKGVDSTLKIQPAKLEDSAVYLCASSLRFEGIDLGEQFFGPGTRLTVL.

The V gene is TRBV9, the J gene TRBJ2-1; 10 bases are shared with TRBD1. This CDR3 is built from 12 residues. Germline CDR1 SGDLS, CDR2 YYNGEE. V was clipped by 4 bases and J by 12 bases; unmatched bases: 4. CDR3 sequence reads: CASSSRDRGQFF. CDR3 coding DNA: TGTGCCAGCAGCTCCCGGGACAGGGGGCAGTTCTTC.

The table lists this clonotype with many counts. The V call is TRBV7-2, the J call TRBJ2-7, with a possible D match to TRBD2 (6 bases). This CDR3 has 14 residues. Trimming pared 5 bases from V and 1 base from J, leaving 12 bases between. From germline, CDR1 is SGHTA and CDR2 FQGNSA. The CDR3 reads CASSQPGASYEQYV. CDR3 DNA sequence: TGTGCCAGCAGCCAGCCGGGAGCTTCCTACGAGCAGTACGTC.

The table lists this clonotype with many counts. The chain employs TRBV7-8 and TRBJ2-1, with 9 bases identical to TRBD1. Germline V gives CDR1 SGHVS, CDR2 FQNEAQ. V lost 5 bases to trimming and J lost 8 bases; unmatched junction nucleotides: 10. The CDR3 is 15 amino acids. CDR3 amino acids: CASSPGQGMSDEQFF. Here the CDR3 DNA reads TGTGCCAGCAGCCCGGGACAGGGAATGTCCGATGAGCAGTTCTTC.

The table lists this clonotype with a few counts. The chain recombines TRBV12-3 or TRBV12-4 with TRBJ2-7; 7 bases agree with TRBD1. With V trimmed by 6 bases and J by 6 bases, 8 bases remained unmatched. This CDR3 has 13 amino acids. In DNA, the CDR3 is TGTGCCAGCAGCCCGACAGGGATCGGCGAGCAGTACGTC. Amino acids: CASSPTGIGEQYV.

This clonotype turned up a few times. The chain employs TRBV20-1 and TRBJ1-5; 10 bases are a match to TRBD1. The length of the CDR3 is 15 residues. Germline V lookup: CDR1 DFQATT, CDR2 SNEGSKA (reference sequence). J was trimmed by 5 bases and V by 0 bases; bases with no gene match: 4. The CDR3 here is CSARDQDRGHQPQHF. In DNA, the CDR3 is TGCAGTGCTAGAGATCAAGACAGGGGGCATCAGCCCCAGCATTTT.

This clonotype was found a few times. V gene TRBV6-5 combines with J gene TRBJ2-6; 12 bases are a match to TRBD2. This CDR3 contains 18 residues. CDR1 is MNHEY and CDR2 is SVGAGI in the germline V gene. The junction had 2 bases not matched to a gene; V was cut back by 2 bases and J by 0 bases. The CDR3 DNA reads TGTGCCAGCAGTTACGGACTAGCGGGAACCTCTGGGGCCAACGTCCTGACTTTC. It codes for CASSYGLAGTSGANVLTF.

The sample holds a few counts of this clonotype. This rearrangement joins TRBV27 to TRBJ1-2; weak D call: TRBD1 (5 bases). Germline assignment: CDR1 MNHEY and CDR2 SMNVEV (reference sequence). CDR3 length: 13 residues. V lost 3 bases and J lost 4, with 9 bases in between. CDR3 residues: CASSFGAFYGYTF. CDR3 nucleotide sequence: TGTGCCAGCAGTTTCGGGGCGTTCTATGGCTACACCTTC.

The V call is TRBV29-1, the J call TRBJ2-2, with D possibly being TRBD1 or TRBD2 (5 bases each). V dropped 8 bases and J dropped 0 bases, with 10 bases sitting between them. The CDR3 runs to 13 residues. CDR1 is SQVTM, CDR2 ANQGSEA, per germline. CDR3 amino acids: CSHGTSNTGELFF. Written as DNA, the CDR3 is TGCAGCCATGGGACCTCGAACACCGGGGAGCTGTTTTTT.

The rearrangement uses TRBV13 and TRBJ1-2; D is unclear. Trimming cost V 4 bases and J 8 bases, with 17 bases left between them. This CDR3 spans 14 amino acids. Germline-derived CDR1 and CDR2 are PRHDT and FYEKMQ (reference sequence). CDR3 DNA: TGTGCCAGCAGCTCCCGGAGGGATCAGTTAGGCTACACCTTC. Translating gives CASSSRRDQLGYTF.

This clonotype was picked up a small number of times. The rearrangement joins TRBV6-5 to TRBJ2-1, with D possibly matching TRBD2 (5 bases). The germline gives CDR1 MNHEY, CDR2 SVGAGI. Deletions cut 6 bases from V and 8 bases from J, with 11 bases between. The CDR3 covers 12 residues. CDR3 in DNA: TGTGCCAGCAGCGACGAGGGATATGAGCAGTTCTTC. Its translation is CASSDEGYEQFF.

This rearrangement joins TRBV7-8 to TRBJ1-5; D ambiguous. Trimming stripped 5 bases from V and 2 bases from J, with 13 bases between. Germline values: CDR1 SGHVS, CDR2 FQNEAQ. The CDR3 is 15 residues long. The CDR3 sequence is CASSALRAGNQPQHF. CDR3 bases: TGTGCCAGCAGCGCGCTCCGGGCCGGCAATCAGCCCCAGCATTTT.

At least ten counts were recorded for this clonotype. This chain uses TRBV6-1 with TRBJ2-3; 11 bases match TRBD2. Germline V gene sequence: CDR1 MNHNS, CDR2 SASEGT. V was pared by 0 bases and J by 2 bases, with 1 base of the junction left unmatched. The CDR3 runs 16 residues. The CDR3: CASSEASGGATDTQYF. The CDR3 DNA reads as TGTGCCAGCAGTGAAGCTAGCGGGGGGGCCACAGATACGCAGTATTTT.

Concerning this clonotype itself: At one of its ends the junction is not consistent with the germline gene, which may arise from a read error. This chain connects TRBV7-6 to TRBJ1-3; unclear D gene. The germline CDR1 and CDR2 sequences are SGHVS and FNYEAQ. CDR3 length equals 15 residues. Here the CDR3 reads CVSSMTPLSGNTIYF. The CDR3 bases are TGTGTCAGCAGCATGACACCTCTTTCTGGAAACACCATATATTTT.

The sample holds many counts of this clonotype. The rearrangement joins TRBV27 to TRBJ2-5; the D gene is possibly TRBD2 (5 bases). The CDR3 extends over 11 amino acids. The germline V and J ends were trimmed by 5 bases and 9 bases, with 10 bases remaining between them. The germline V gene encodes CDR1 MNHEY and CDR2 SMNVEV (reference sequence). CDR3 amino acids: CASSLGRAQYF. CDR3 in DNA: TGTGCCAGCAGTCTAGGGCGGGCCCAGTACTTC.

This clonotype was detected ten times or more. The chain links TRBV7-9 to TRBJ1-5; tentative D call: TRBD1 (5 bases). The V gene's germline CDR1 is SEHNR and CDR2 FQNEAQ (reference sequence). With 5 bases removed from V and 3 bases from J, the gap between germline ends came to 11 bases. The CDR3 is 14 residues long. In DNA form, the CDR3 reads TGTGCCAGCAGCCCTCAGGGATTCAATCAGCCCCAGCATTTT. Translation: CASSPQGFNQPQHF. Full variable domain (outside the CDR3, taken from reference TRBV7-9 and TRBJ1-5): DTGVSQNPRHKITKRGQNVTFRCDPISEHNRLYWYRQTLGQGPEFLTYFQNEAQLEKSRLLSDRFSAERPKGSFSTLEIQRTEQGDSAMYLCASSPQGFNQPQHFGDGTRLSIL.

The chain joins TRBV27 to TRBJ1-1; D gene unclear. The V gene lost 3 bases and the J gene lost 2 bases, with 10 bases spanning the gap. The CDR3 covers 14 residues. The V gene's germline CDR1 is MNHEY and CDR2 SMNVEV (reference sequence). CDR3 sequence reads: CASSFAPRNTEAFF. The CDR3 bases are TGTGCCAGCAGTTTTGCGCCGAGAAACACTGAAGCTTTCTTT.

This clonotype was observed a handful of times. The V and J genes are TRBV28 and TRBJ2-1, with 7 nucleotides matching TRBD2. CDR3 length equals 15 residues. Trimming took 6 bases from V and 8 from J; bases not matched to a gene: 13. Looked up from germline, CDR1 is MDHEN and CDR2 is SYDVKM. The CDR3, as DNA: TGTGCCAGCAGATCCAACACGCCGGGACTATATGAGCAGTTCTTC. It is translated as CASRSNTPGLYEQFF.

This chain connects TRBV5-5 to TRBJ2-5; 14 bases align to TRBD2. The CDR3 consists of 17 residues. Germline trimming cut 0 bases from V and 5 bases from J; bases unmatched to any gene: 6. The V gene's germline CDR1 is SGHKS and CDR2 YYEKEE (reference sequence). The CDR3 nucleotides are TGTGCCAGCAGCTTGGTAGGACTAGCGGGGGGCATGGAGACCCAGTACTTC. Translated, it gives CASSLVGLAGGMETQYF.

This clonotype was found many times. This chain uses TRBV7-2 with TRBJ2-2; 10 nucleotides match TRBD2. This CDR3 comprises 16 residues. The ends lost 5 bases at V and 4 bases at J; junction bases unmatched: 7. Germline lookup yields CDR1 SGHTA and CDR2 FQGNSA. The CDR3 DNA is TGTGCCAGCAGCCCTACTGGACTAGCGGCCACCGGGGAGCTGTTTTTT. Its translation: CASSPTGLAATGELFF.

This clonotype was seen ten or more times. The chain is built from TRBV7-6 and TRBJ1-3; no clear D. Germline V gene sequence: CDR1 SGHVS, CDR2 FNYEAQ. The CDR3 has 16 amino acids. The V end lost 3 bases, the J end lost 3 bases, and 15 bases lay between the germline ends. The CDR3 DNA follows: TGTGCCAGCAGCTTGACGTCTTCAGGAGGTGGAAACACCATATATTTT. Protein product: CASSLTSSGGGNTIYF.

The chain couples TRBV24-1 to TRBJ2-1; tentative D call: TRBD1 (5 bases). V lost 5 bases to trimming and J lost 10 bases, with 8 bases between them. The CDR3 runs to 11 residues. The germline gives CDR1 KGHDR, CDR2 SFDVKD. As DNA, the CDR3 is TGTGCCACCAGTGGTGGGGCCGAGCAGTTCTTC. Translated: CATSGGAEQFF.

The rearrangement joins TRBV3-1 to TRBJ1-5; tentative D call: TRBD1 (6 bases). This CDR3 contains 15 residues. The V end was cut by 0 bases, the J end by 7 bases, with 13 bases between. Per germline, CDR1 LGHDT and CDR2 YNNKEL (reference sequence). This CDR3 is CASSQDSRGWQPQHF. The DNA for the CDR3 is TGTGCCAGCAGCCAAGACTCCAGGGGATGGCAGCCCCAGCATTTT.

The rearrangement uses TRBV9 and TRBJ2-4, with a weak D call TRBD1 (6 bases). Trimming took off 0 bases at V and 1 base at J, with 11 bases between the two ends. Germline loops: CDR1 SGDLS, CDR2 YYNGEE. The CDR3 is 16 residues long. The CDR3 loop reads CASSVGDTPAKNIQYF. The CDR3 region has the DNA TGTGCCAGCAGCGTAGGGGACACCCCCGCCAAAAACATTCAGTACTTC.